The rows below give T cell receptor beta chains drawn from one sample of a study of graft-versus-host responses after intestinal transplantation. Only in-frame clones appear in the TCRdb table, and some are missing; sequencing was by immunoSEQ multiplex PCR. The sample contains approximately 7,600 clones, about a third of which appear only once. The material was alloreactive CD4+ T cells from a mixed lymphocyte reaction culture, obtained before intestinal transplant. The source is a human patient who received an intestinal transplant. Each CDR3 is given with its conserved first and last residue.

V gene	CDR3 protein
TRBV6-5	CASRPRGPNTGELFF
TRBV28	CASQGAANEKLFF
TRBV4-1	CASSQVRTGAGYTF
TRBV28	CASSQQGQPQHF
TRBV2	CASRPGPLGYTF
TRBV11-2	CASSHPISGTGSYEQYF
TRBV29-1	CSVVVLMGTEAFF
TRBV6-6	CASSRGGQGRYEQYF
TRBV7-9	CASSLYGGEETQYF
TRBV5-1	CASSLGLAAFYEQYF
TRBV5-1	CASSLGAPNKQYF
TRBV6-4	CASSETGSSYNEQFF
TRBV6-1	CASTRDRAENGYTF
TRBV5-3	CARSHSRGRDALSSYEQYF
TRBV2	CASSVRVPSSTDTQYF
TRBV6-5	CASRTPGGGTDTQYF
TRBV6-5	CASSRHTEAFF
TRBV28	CASRAAANYGYTF
TRBV7-8	CASSLGGGSNQPQHF
TRBV19	CASSLPGTGVYGYTF
TRBV6-1	CASLRGYGYTF
TRBV10-2	CASSGGTGPQHF
TRBV28	CASSSPAGGDYTF
TRBV15	CATSRGTRAYNEQFF
TRBV29-1	CSVLGTAGPYEQYF
TRBV5-1	CASSLVAGSYNEQFF
TRBV6-5	CASSYFRPRGNEKLFF
TRBV18	CASSPRATGGDTQYF
TRBV5-1	CASSWETDTQYF
TRBV5-3	CARRQGAPFLSGNTIYF
TRBV28	CASSSAGPNSGNTIYF
TRBV19	CASSIPSGRVGEQFF
TRBV5-1	CASSWDRGYEKLFF
TRBV5-1	CASRPDLGNYNEQFF
TRBV18	CASSPPSTRNEQYF
TRBV6-5	CASSRDTEAFF
TRBV28	CASSFEGPIAGGSYNEQFF
TRBV14	CASSPWPGRWDTEAFF
TRBV28	CATTRDYGYTF
TRBV13	CASSLFRLAGNTIYF
TRBV5-1	CASSLDRGFYEQYF